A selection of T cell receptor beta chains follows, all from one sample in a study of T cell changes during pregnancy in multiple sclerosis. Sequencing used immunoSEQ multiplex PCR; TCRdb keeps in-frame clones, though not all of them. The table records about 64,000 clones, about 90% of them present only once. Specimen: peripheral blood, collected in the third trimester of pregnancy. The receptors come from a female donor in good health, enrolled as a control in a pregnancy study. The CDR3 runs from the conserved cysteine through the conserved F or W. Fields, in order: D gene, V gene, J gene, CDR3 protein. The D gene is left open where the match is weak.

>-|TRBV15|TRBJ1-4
CATSRDRQGNEKLFF
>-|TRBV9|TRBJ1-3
CASSEGARNTIYF
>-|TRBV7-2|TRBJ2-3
CASSLERGWSDTQYF
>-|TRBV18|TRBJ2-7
CASSSGTASPYEQYF
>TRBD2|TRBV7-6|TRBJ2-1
CASSISGGRYNEQFF
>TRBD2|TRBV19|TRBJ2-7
CASRRTSGTYEQYF
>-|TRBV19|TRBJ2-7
CASSLQGGTYEQYF
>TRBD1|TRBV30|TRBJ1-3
CAGGTGGGNTIYF
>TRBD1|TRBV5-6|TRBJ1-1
CASSGGQGNTEAFF
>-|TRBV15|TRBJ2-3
CATSSGSKAADTQYF
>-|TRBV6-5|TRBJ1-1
CASSYLQNTEAFF
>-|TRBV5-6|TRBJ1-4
CASSLEQVKGKLFF
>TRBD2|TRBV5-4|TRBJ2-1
CASSPRLAARGNEQFF
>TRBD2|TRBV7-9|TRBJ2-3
CASSPSGGGYTQYF
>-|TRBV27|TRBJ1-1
CASSSPPGVTGTEAFF
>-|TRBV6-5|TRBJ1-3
CASSYSARVSGNTIYF
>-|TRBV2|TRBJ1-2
CASSERGVDYTF
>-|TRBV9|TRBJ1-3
CASSQGQSGNTIYF
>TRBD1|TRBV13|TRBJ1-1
CASSSFSGQDDFF
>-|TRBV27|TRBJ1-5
CASRTVYSNQPQHF
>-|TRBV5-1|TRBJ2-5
CASSLGFRETQYF
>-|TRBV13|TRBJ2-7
CASSRRTVKDEQYF
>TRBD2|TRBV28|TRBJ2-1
CASSPHGLGHNEQFF
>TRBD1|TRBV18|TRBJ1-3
CASSPGTASGNTIYF
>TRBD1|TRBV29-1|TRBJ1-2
CSVEEQGASGYTF
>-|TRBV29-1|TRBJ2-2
CSVDLGASGELFF
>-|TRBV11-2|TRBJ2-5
CASSPIGGVETQYF
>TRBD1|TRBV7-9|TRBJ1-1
CASSRDRDTEAFF
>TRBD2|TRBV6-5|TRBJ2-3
CASSLAGVTDTQYF
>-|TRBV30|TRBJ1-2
CAWKEQPNYGYTF
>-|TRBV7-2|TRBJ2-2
CASSLTAFANTGELFF
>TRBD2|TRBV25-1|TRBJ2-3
CASSEVRGVGADTQYF
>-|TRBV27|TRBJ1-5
CASRLRSEYQPQHF